Presented here are 18 T cell receptor beta chains from one specimen sequenced in a study of T cell repertoires in cytomegalovirus infection. TCRdb fed the reads into MiXCR, producing one record per CDR3 protein. Seen here are over 40,000 distinct CDR3 sequences, roughly a fifth observed once, and the top ten hold about 53%. Their antigens are not known. Sequencing used CD8+ T cells from cultured PBMCs, obtained from culture after CMV antigen stimulation. The receptors shown here come from a human donor in good health (CMV status not recorded). Some clones in this sample may be carry-over from other donors' samples.

This clonotype was counted only a few times. The gene calls are TRBV10-3 and TRBJ2-3; 12 positions match TRBD2. The CDR3 contains 17 residues. Germline V gene sequence: CDR1 ENHRY, CDR2 SYGVKD. V shed 2 bases, J shed 3 bases, and the junction held 6 bases outside the gene matches. The CDR3 DNA follows: TGTGCCATCAGTGAGGTCCTAGCGGGAGGGCCGACAGATACGCAGTATTTT. Translation gives CAISEVLAGGPTDTQYF.

This rearrangement joins TRBV29-1 to TRBJ1-2; 9 bases line up with TRBD1. This CDR3 is 15 amino acids long. J lost 4 bases, V lost 3 bases, and 9 bases had no gene match. The V gene's germline CDR1 is SQVTM and CDR2 ANQGSEA. CDR3 sequence reads: CSVDAGQGTFYGYTF. CDR3 DNA: TGCAGCGTTGATGCTGGACAGGGGACATTCTATGGCTACACCTTC. The full variable domain, with the rest looked up from reference TRBV29-1 and TRBJ1-2, is SAVISQKPSRDICQRGTSLTIQCQVDSQVTMMFWYRQQPGQSLTLIATANQGSEATYESGFVIDKFPISRPNLTFSTLTVSNMSPEDSSIYLCSVDAGQGTFYGYTFGSGTRLTVV.

This clonotype came up a few times. This rearrangement joins TRBV24-1 to TRBJ2-3; weak D call: TRBD2 (6 bases). Deletions cut 4 bases from V and 5 bases from J, with 15 bases between. The CDR3 loop spans 15 amino acids. Germline CDR1 KGHDR, CDR2 SFDVKD. This chain's CDR3 is CATSDLGLPRDTQYF. The DNA for the CDR3 is TGTGCCACCAGTGACCTGGGACTTCCGCGAGATACGCAGTATTTT.

The chain uses TRBV6-5 and TRBJ2-1; TRBD2 might be the D (6 bases). With 3 bases removed from V and 5 bases from J, the gap between germline ends came to 17 bases. The CDR3 has 16 amino acids. Germline V gene lookup returns CDR1 MNHEY and CDR2 SVGAGI. DNA of the CDR3: TGTGCCAGCAGTTATGGAGGGAAAGTATCTAACAATGAGCAGTTCTTC. Residues: CASSYGGKVSNNEQFF.

V gene TRBV13 combines with J gene TRBJ1-2; D unresolved. The germline V gene has CDR1 PRHDT and CDR2 FYEKMQ (reference sequence). V was pared by 0 bases and J by 1 base, with 18 bases between. The CDR3 covers 18 residues. The DNA of the CDR3 is TGTGCCAGCAGCTTAGGCCTAAGGTTTCGGCAGATTAACTATGGCTACACCTTC. Its protein product is CASSLGLRFRQINYGYTF.

The J gene is TRBJ1-1, the V gene TRBV5-6; perhaps TRBD1 as D (6 bases). The CDR3 has 15 residues. The V end lost 2 bases, the J end lost 4 bases, and 15 bases lay between the germline ends. Germline loops: CDR1 SGHDT, CDR2 YYEEEE. CDR3 sequence: CASSFGTGAGTEAFF. CDR3 nucleotide sequence: TGTGCCAGCAGCTTCGGTACGGGGGCCGGCACTGAAGCTTTCTTT. The full variable domain, rest sourced from reference TRBV5-6 and TRBJ1-1, is DAGVTQSPTHLIKTRGQQVTLRCSPKSGHDTVSWYQQALGQGPQFIFQYYEEEERQRGNFPDRFSGHQFPNYSSELNVNALLLGDSALYLCASSFGTGAGTEAFFGQGTRLTVV.

In this sample, this clonotype turned up many times. The CDR3 loop is CASSQDVEKPLHF. As DNA, the CDR3 is TGCGCCAGCAGCCAAGATGTCGAGAAACCCCTCCACTTT. The chain joins TRBV4-3 to TRBJ1-6; D ambiguous. Germline CDR1 and CDR2: LGHNA and YSLEER. CDR3 length: 13 residues. V gave up 0 bases and J gave up 12 bases, with 9 bases separating them.

V gene TRBV28 combines with J gene TRBJ2-1, with 10 bases identical to TRBD2. The V segment lost 4 bases and the J segment 8 bases; nucleotides outside the gene matches: 14. Germline V gene sequence: CDR1 MDHEN, CDR2 SYDVKM. There are 17 residues in the CDR3. The CDR3 is CASSYARRTSGADEQFF. The CDR3 bases are TGTGCCAGCAGTTATGCCCGGAGGACTAGCGGTGCGGATGAGCAGTTCTTC.

This clonotype was seen a few times. The chain is built from TRBV4-2 and TRBJ2-3; no reliable D call. Trimming shortened V by 0 bases and J by 2 bases, and 9 bases separated the two germline ends. The CDR3 loop spans 15 amino acids. Germline V gene sequence: CDR1 LGHNA, CDR2 YNFKEQ. CDR3 sequence: CASSQDERATDTQYF. CDR3 nucleotide sequence: TGTGCCAGCAGCCAAGATGAACGGGCCACAGATACGCAGTATTTT.

This clonotype was observed a handful of times. The V and J genes are TRBV27 and TRBJ2-2; TRBD2 is a possible D gene (6 bases). There are 13 residues in the CDR3. The V end lost 3 bases, the J end lost 5 bases, and 7 bases lay between the germline ends. The germline gives CDR1 MNHEY, CDR2 SMNVEV (reference sequence). CDR3 nucleotide sequence: TGTGCCAGCAGTTTTCGGGGGACCGGGGAGCTGTTTTTT. Translation: CASSFRGTGELFF.

This chain links TRBV7-2 with TRBJ1-5; 8 bases agree with TRBD1. CDR1 is SGHTA, CDR2 FQGNSA, per germline. Trimming at V came to 5 bases and at J to 2 bases, leaving 2 bases not matched to a gene. The CDR3 contains 14 residues. The CDR3: CASSVTGGNQPQHF. The CDR3 region has the DNA TGTGCCAGCAGCGTGACAGGGGGCAATCAGCCCCAGCATTTT.

The V call is TRBV4-3, the J call TRBJ2-7, with TRBD2 matching 10 bases. The CDR3 is made up of 16 amino acids. Germline assignment: CDR1 LGHNA and CDR2 YSLEER. J lost 5 bases, V lost 0 bases, and 7 bases had no gene match. The CDR3 here is CASSQDVASGRDEQYF. CDR3 nucleotides: TGCGCCAGCAGCCAAGATGTGGCGAGCGGGAGGGACGAGCAGTACTTC.

V is TRBV27 and J is TRBJ2-7, with 10 bases that match TRBD2. CDR1 and CDR2 (germline): MNHEY, SMNVEV (reference sequence). V lost 6 bases and J lost 3; bases outside the gene matches: 11. The CDR3 consists of 16 residues. CDR3 in amino acids: CASSSLTSGDIYEQYF. CDR3 DNA sequence: TGTGCCAGCAGCTCTCTAACTAGCGGGGATATCTACGAGCAGTACTTC.

This clonotype turned up a few times. The V and J genes are TRBV5-5 and TRBJ2-1; 8 bases are a match to TRBD2. With 4 bases clipped from V and 4 bases from J, the junction kept 7 bases outside the gene matches. The CDR3 totals 15 residues. Germline values: CDR1 SGHKS, CDR2 YYEKEE (reference sequence). CDR3 residues: CASSPGLAAYNEQFF. The CDR3 DNA follows: TGTGCCAGCAGCCCCGGACTAGCAGCGTACAATGAGCAGTTCTTC.

This clonotype was observed a handful of times. This sequence joins TRBV19 and TRBJ2-5; tentatively, D is TRBD1 or TRBD2 (6 bases each). The CDR3 is made up of 15 amino acids. Germline CDR1 LNHDA, CDR2 SQIVND (reference sequence). V was shortened by 5 bases and J by 9 bases, with 22 bases between the two germline ends. The CDR3 region is CASSPTAGEAEAQYF. The DNA of the CDR3 is TGTGCCAGTAGTCCCACCGCAGGGGAGGCGGAGGCCCAGTACTTC. The full variable domain, its missing parts supplied by reference TRBV19 and TRBJ2-5, is DGGITQSPKYLFRKEGQNVTLSCEQNLNHDAMYWYRQDPGQGLRLIYYSQIVNDFQKGDIAEGYSVSREKKESFPLTVTSAQKNPTAFYLCASSPTAGEAEAQYFGPGTRLLVL.

Ten or more counts support this clonotype. The chain has TRBV7-6 and TRBJ2-6, with D perhaps being TRBD1 or TRBD2 (5 bases each). CDR3 length: 16 amino acids. Trimming took 6 bases from V and 0 from J, leaving 12 bases between them. Germline CDR1 is SGHVS and CDR2 is FNYEAQ. DNA of the CDR3: TGTGCCAGCAGTTCGGGGCGCCCCTCTGGGGCCAACGTCCTGACTTTC. Translated: CASSSGRPSGANVLTF.

This clonotype was seen repeatedly, ten times or more. This sequence joins TRBV7-8 and TRBJ2-1; 13 nucleotides line up with TRBD2. V was clipped by 5 bases and J by 0 bases; unmatched bases: 4. The CDR3 runs 17 residues. Germline V lookup: CDR1 SGHVS, CDR2 FQNEAQ. CDR3 in amino acids: CASSVTSGGSSYNEQFF. CDR3 sequence (DNA): TGTGCCAGCAGCGTGACTAGCGGGGGGAGCTCCTACAATGAGCAGTTCTTC.

This clonotype was counted only a few times. The chain combines TRBV27 with TRBJ2-2, with TRBD2 matching over 12 bases. CDR1 is MNHEY, CDR2 SMNVEV, per germline (reference sequence). The CDR3 is 17 amino acids. V lost 0 bases, J lost 4 bases, and 3 bases stayed unmatched. CDR3 sequence (DNA): TGTGCCAGCAGTTTATCGTGGGGACTAGCGGGCACCGGGGAGCTGTTTTTT. This codes for CASSLSWGLAGTGELFF.